This TCR beta chain was documented in a study of blood T cell repertoires in COVID-19. Assay used: immunoSEQ multiplex PCR; TCRdb lists only in-frame clones, some missing. The repertoire holds about 140,000 clones, with just under 80% as singletons. Per germline, CDR1 SGHRS and CDR2 YFSETQ. This CDR3 comprises 12 residues. Deletions cut 2 bases from V and 5 bases from J, with 8 bases between. The source material was peripheral blood. J is TRBJ2-7 and V is TRBV5-1; D unresolved. This sequence was found in a woman aged 60-70 years with acute or convalescent COVID-19. The CDR3 nucleotides are TGCGCCAGCAGCTTCTATGAGGACGAGCAGTACTTC. Its protein product is CASSFYEDEQYF.